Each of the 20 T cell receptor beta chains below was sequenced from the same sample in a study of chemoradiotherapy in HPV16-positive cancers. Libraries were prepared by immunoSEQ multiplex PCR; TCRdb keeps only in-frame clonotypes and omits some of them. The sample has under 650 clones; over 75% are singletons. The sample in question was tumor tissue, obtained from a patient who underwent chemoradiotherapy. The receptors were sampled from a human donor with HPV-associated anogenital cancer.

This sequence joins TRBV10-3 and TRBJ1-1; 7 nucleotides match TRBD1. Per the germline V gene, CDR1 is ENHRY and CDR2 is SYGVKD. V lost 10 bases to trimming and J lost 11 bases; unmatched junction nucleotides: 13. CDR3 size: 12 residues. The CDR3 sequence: CATTSRGQVAFF. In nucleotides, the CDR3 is TGTGCCACCACTTCTAGGGGGCAGGTCGCTTTCTTT.

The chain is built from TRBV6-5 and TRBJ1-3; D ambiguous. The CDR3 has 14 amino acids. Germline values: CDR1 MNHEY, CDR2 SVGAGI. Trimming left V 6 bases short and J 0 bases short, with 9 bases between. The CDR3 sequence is CASRATSSGNTIYF. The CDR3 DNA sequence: TGTGCCAGCAGAGCGACGAGCTCTGGAAACACCATATATTTT.

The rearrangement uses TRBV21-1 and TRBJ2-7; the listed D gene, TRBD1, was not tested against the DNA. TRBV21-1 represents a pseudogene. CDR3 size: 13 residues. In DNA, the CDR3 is TGTGCCAGCGGGACCGGGACAGGGCGCGAGCAGTACTTC. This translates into CASGTGTGREQYF.

DNA of the CDR3: TGTGCCAGCAGCTTATCGGTCAGCTACCTCCAAGAGACCCAGTACTTC. It specifies CASSLSVSYLQETQYF. This chain uses TRBV7-2 with TRBJ2-5; the D is unclear. V was trimmed by 2 bases and J by 1 base, leaving 14 bases between them. The germline CDR1 and CDR2 sequences are SGHTA and FQGNSA. The CDR3 covers 16 residues.

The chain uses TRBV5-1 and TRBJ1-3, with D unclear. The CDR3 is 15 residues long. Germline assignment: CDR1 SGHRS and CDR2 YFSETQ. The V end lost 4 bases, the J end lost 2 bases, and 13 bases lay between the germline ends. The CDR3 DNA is TGCGCCAGCAGCAGCTCAGGCGGCCCTGGAAACACCATATATTTT. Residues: CASSSSGGPGNTIYF. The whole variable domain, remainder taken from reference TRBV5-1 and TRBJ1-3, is KAGVTQTPRYLIKTRGQQVTLSCSPISGHRSVSWYQQTPGQGLQFLFEYFSETQRNKGNFPGRFSGRQFSNSRSEMNVSTLELGDSALYLCASSSSGGPGNTIYFGEGSWLTVV.

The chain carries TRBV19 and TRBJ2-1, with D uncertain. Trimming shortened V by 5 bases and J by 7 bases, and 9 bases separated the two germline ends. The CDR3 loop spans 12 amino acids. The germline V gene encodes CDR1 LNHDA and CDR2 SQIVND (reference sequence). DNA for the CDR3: TGTGCCAGTAGTGATGGGTGGAATGAGCAGTTCTTC. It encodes CASSDGWNEQFF.

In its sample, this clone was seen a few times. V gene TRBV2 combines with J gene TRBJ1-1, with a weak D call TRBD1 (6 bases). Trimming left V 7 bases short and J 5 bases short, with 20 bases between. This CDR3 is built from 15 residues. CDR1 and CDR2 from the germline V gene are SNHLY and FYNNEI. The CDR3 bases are TGTGCCAGCACCCCACCTACAGGGTTCGGGACTGAAGCTTTCTTT. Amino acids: CASTPPTGFGTEAFF.

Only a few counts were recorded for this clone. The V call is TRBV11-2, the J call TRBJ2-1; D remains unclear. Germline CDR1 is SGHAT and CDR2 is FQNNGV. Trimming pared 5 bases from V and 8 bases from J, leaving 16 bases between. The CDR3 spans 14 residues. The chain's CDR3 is CASSLNMLSHEQFF. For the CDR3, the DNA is TGTGCCAGCAGCCTGAACATGCTCTCCCATGAGCAGTTCTTC.

The CDR3 protein is CATSPEKNIQYF. In DNA form, the CDR3 reads TGTGCCACCTCCCCCGAGAAAAACATTCAGTACTTC. The chain joins TRBV13 to TRBJ2-4; D unresolved. Germline lookup yields CDR1 PRHDT and CDR2 FYEKMQ (reference sequence). Trimming pared 10 bases from V and 4 bases from J, leaving 11 bases between. The CDR3 totals 12 residues.

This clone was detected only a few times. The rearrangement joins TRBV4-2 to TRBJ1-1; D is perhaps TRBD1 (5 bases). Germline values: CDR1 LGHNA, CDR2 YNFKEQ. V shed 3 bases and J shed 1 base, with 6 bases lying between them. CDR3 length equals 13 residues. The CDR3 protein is CASSHGGNTEAFF. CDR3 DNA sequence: TGTGCCAGCAGCCATGGGGGGAACACTGAAGCTTTCTTT.

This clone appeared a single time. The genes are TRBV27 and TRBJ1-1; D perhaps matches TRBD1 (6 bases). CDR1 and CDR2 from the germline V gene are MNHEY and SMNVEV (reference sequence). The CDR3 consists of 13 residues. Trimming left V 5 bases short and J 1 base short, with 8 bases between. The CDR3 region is CASSQQGNTEAFF. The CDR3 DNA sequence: TGTGCCAGCAGTCAACAGGGGAACACTGAAGCTTTCTTT.

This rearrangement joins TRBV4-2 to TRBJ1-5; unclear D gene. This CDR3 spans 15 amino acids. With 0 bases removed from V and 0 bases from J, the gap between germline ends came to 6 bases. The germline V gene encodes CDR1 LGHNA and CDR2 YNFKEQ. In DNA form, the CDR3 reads TGTGCCAGCAGCCAAGATTGGGGTAGCAATCAGCCCCAGCATTTT. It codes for CASSQDWGSNQPQHF.

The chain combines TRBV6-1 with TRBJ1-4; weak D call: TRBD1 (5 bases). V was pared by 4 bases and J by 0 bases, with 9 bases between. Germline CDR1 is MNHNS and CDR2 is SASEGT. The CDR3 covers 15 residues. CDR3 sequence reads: CASSVGDATNEKLFF. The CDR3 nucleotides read TGTGCCAGCAGTGTGGGGGATGCAACTAATGAAAAACTGTTTTTT.

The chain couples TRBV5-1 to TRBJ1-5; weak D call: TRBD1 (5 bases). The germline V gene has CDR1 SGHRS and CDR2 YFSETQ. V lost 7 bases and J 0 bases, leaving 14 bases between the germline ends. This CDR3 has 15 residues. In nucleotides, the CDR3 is TGCGCCAGCTCCCCGGGGGAGCATAGCAATCAGCCCCAGCATTTT. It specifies CASSPGEHSNQPQHF.

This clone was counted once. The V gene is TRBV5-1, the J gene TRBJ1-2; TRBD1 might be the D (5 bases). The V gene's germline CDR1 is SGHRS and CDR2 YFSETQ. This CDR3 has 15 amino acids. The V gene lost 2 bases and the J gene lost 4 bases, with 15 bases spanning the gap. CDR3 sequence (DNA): TGCGCCAGCAGCTTTCAGGGAACGCCCCTCTATGGCTACACCTTC. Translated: CASSFQGTPLYGYTF.

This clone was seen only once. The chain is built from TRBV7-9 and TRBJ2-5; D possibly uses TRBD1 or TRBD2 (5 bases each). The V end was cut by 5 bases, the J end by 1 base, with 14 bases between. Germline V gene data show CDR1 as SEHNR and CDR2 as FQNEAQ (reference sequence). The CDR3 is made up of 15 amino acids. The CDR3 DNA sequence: TGTGCCAGCAGCCCCGGAGGTGGGGCCCAAGAGACCCAGTACTTC. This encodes CASSPGGGAQETQYF.

The DNA of the CDR3 is TGTGCCTGGAGAACCGGGACTTTAGGCTACACCTTC. This sequence encodes CAWRTGTLGYTF. The chain recombines TRBV30 with TRBJ1-2; D perhaps matches TRBD1 (5 bases). This CDR3 comprises 12 residues. The V end lost 3 bases, the J end lost 8 bases, and 13 bases lay between the germline ends. Germline CDR1 GTSNPN, CDR2 SVGIG (reference sequence). Full variable domain (remainder filled in from reference TRBV30 and TRBJ1-2): SQTIHQWPATLVQPVGSPLSLECTVEGTSNPNLYWYRQAAGRGLQLLFYSVGIGQISSEVPQNLSASRPQDRQFILSSKKLLLSDSGFYLCAWRTGTLGYTFGSGTRLTVV.

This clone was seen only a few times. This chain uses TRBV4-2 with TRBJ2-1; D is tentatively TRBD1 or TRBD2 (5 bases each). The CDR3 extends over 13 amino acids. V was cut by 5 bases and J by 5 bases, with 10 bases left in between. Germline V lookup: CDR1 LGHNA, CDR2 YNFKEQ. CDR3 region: CASSGGLNNEQFF. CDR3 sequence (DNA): TGTGCCAGCAGCGGGGGTCTTAACAATGAGCAGTTCTTC.

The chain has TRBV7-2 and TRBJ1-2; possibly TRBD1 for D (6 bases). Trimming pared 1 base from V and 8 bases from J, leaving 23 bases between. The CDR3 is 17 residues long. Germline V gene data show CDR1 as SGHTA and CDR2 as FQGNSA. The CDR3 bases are TGTGCCAGCAGCTTAGGAGTCTTCGGGGGGCGTATCCAGGGCTACACCTTC. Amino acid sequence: CASSLGVFGGRIQGYTF.

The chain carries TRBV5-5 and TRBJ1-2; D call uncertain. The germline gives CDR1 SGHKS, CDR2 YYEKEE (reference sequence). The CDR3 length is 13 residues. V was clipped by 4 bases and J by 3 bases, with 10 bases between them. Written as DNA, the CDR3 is TGTGCCAGCAGCCGTGACGGAGACTATGGCTACACCTTC. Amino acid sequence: CASSRDGDYGYTF.